What follows are 24 T cell receptor beta chains derived from one specimen sequenced in a study of shared clonotypes between healthy human individuals. Assay: immunoSEQ multiplex PCR; the TCRdb copy retains only in-frame clones and omits some. The top ten hold approximately 0.06% of the sample, which has roughly 500,000 clones, roughly 95% seen once. The sample comprised naive CD4+ T cells sorted from blood. Subset described: CD45RA+ positively selected. The source of these receptors is a woman between 25 and 40 years old in good health.

This clone was recorded a few times. The rearrangement links TRBV6-6 to TRBJ1-5; 10 nucleotides agree with TRBD1. V lost 8 bases and J lost 7; bases outside the gene matches: 8. The CDR3 is 14 residues long. Germline loops: CDR1 MNHNY, CDR2 SVGAGI (reference sequence). The CDR3 region is CASQPGTGVQPQHF. In DNA form, the CDR3 reads TGTGCCAGCCAACCGGGGACAGGGGTCCAGCCCCAGCATTTT.

V gene TRBV5-1 combines with J gene TRBJ1-2; 7 positions agree with TRBD1. The CDR3 is 14 residues long. The germline gives CDR1 SGHRS, CDR2 YFSETQ. V dropped 4 bases and J dropped 4; count of bases not matched to a gene: 7. The DNA for the CDR3 is TGCGCCAGCAGCGCCACAGGGGATGCCTATGGCTACACCTTC. This codes for CASSATGDAYGYTF.

This clone appeared a single time. The V and J genes are TRBV20-1 and TRBJ2-7; no clear D. CDR3 length equals 11 residues. Deletions cut 3 bases from V and 2 bases from J, with 5 bases between. CDR1 is DFQATT, CDR2 SNEGSKA, per germline (reference sequence). CDR3 loop: CSASRPYEQYF. The CDR3 DNA is TGCAGTGCTAGTAGGCCCTACGAGCAGTACTTC.

A remark on this clone: At one end, the junction sequence differs from germline, possibly due to a read error. V is TRBV19 and J is TRBJ2-7; D might be TRBD2 (6 bases). Germline V gene data show CDR1 as LNHDA and CDR2 as SQIVND (reference sequence). The CDR3 runs to 15 residues. The chain's CDR3 is CASSIDGPGVGEQYF. For the CDR3, the DNA is TGTGCAAGTAGTATAGATGGTCCGGGAGTAGGTGAGCAGTACTTC.

The rearrangement uses TRBV5-1 and TRBJ1-2; maybe TRBD1 (5 bases). V lost 0 bases and J lost 10, with 10 bases in between. The CDR3 length is 12 residues. Germline CDR1 and CDR2: SGHRS and YFSETQ. The CDR3 protein is CASSLGRGVYTF. The DNA of the CDR3 is TGCGCCAGCAGCTTGGGCCGGGGGGTCTACACCTTC.

This clone was seen only once. The chain joins TRBV6-1 to TRBJ2-1; no reliable D call. In germline, CDR1 is MNHNS, CDR2 SASEGT. This CDR3 spans 13 amino acids. V gave up 3 bases and J gave up 5 bases, with 8 bases separating them. The CDR3 DNA sequence: TGTGCCAGCAGTGACCGTAGGGACAATGAGCAGTTCTTC. Protein product: CASSDRRDNEQFF.

This CDR3 is CASIGAGANEKLFF. Here the CDR3 DNA reads TGTGCCAGTATTGGGGCCGGGGCTAATGAAAAACTGTTTTTT. V usage is TRBV19 and J usage is TRBJ1-4; a possible D gene is TRBD1 (5 bases). This CDR3 is 14 amino acids long. V gave up 7 bases and J gave up 3 bases, with 12 bases separating them. From germline, CDR1 is LNHDA and CDR2 SQIVND (reference sequence).

The rearrangement uses TRBV6-1 and TRBJ2-1; D gene ambiguous. The CDR3 spans 11 residues. Germline V gives CDR1 MNHNS, CDR2 SASEGT. V was cut by 8 bases and J by 4 bases, with 6 bases left in between. The CDR3 DNA is TGTGCCAGCTCCCGTTACAATGAGCAGTTCTTC. It encodes CASSRYNEQFF.

The chain combines TRBV19 with TRBJ2-1, with TRBD2 as a possible D gene (6 bases). Germline CDR1 LNHDA, CDR2 SQIVND (reference sequence). The CDR3 is 14 amino acids. V lost 9 bases and J 3 bases, leaving 15 bases between the germline ends. DNA of the CDR3: TGTGCCAGCAAGATAGCGGCACTCTACAATGAGCAGTTCTTC. Protein sequence: CASKIAALYNEQFF.

This chain connects TRBV5-1 to TRBJ2-5; possibly TRBD1 for D (6 bases). The V gene lost 2 bases and the J gene lost 3 bases, with 11 bases spanning the gap. The length of the CDR3 is 14 residues. Germline-derived CDR1 and CDR2 are SGHRS and YFSETQ. The DNA of the CDR3 is TGCGCCAGCAGCTTTGGCAGGGGTAAAGAGACCCAGTACTTC. Translation: CASSFGRGKETQYF.

This clone was detected once. The rearrangement links TRBV19 to TRBJ1-5; 9 nucleotides align to TRBD1. The V and J ends lost 4 bases and 7 bases, in that order; junction bases with no gene match: 5. The germline V gene has CDR1 LNHDA and CDR2 SQIVND (reference sequence). The CDR3 covers 14 residues. This CDR3 is CASSTRDREQPQHF. The CDR3, as DNA: TGTGCCAGTAGTACGCGGGACAGGGAGCAGCCCCAGCATTTT.

This chain uses TRBV4-1 with TRBJ2-1; 7 bases are a match to TRBD2. Looked up from germline, CDR1 is MGHRA and CDR2 is YSYEKL. This CDR3 is 17 amino acids long. V shed 3 bases and J 0 bases; nucleotides not matched to a gene: 8. The CDR3 is CASSQTSSSSSYNEQFF. The CDR3, as DNA: TGCGCCAGCAGCCAGACTAGCTCCTCCAGCTCCTACAATGAGCAGTTCTTC.

The rearrangement links TRBV18 to TRBJ2-5; TRBD1 is a possible D gene (6 bases). The V gene's germline CDR1 is KGHSH and CDR2 LQKENI. Between the trimmed V and J ends, which lost 5 bases and 0 bases, there was a span of 10 bases. There are 14 residues in the CDR3. The CDR3 bases are TGTGCCAGCTCATCAGGGGTGAACCAAGAGACCCAGTACTTC. It specifies CASSSGVNQETQYF. The complete variable domain, with remaining parts taken from reference TRBV18 and TRBJ2-5, reads NAGVMQNPRHLVRRRGQEARLRCSPMKGHSHVYWYRQLPEEGLKFMVYLQKENIIDESGMPKERFSAEFPKEGPSILRIQQVVRGDSAAYFCASSSGVNQETQYFGPGTRLLVL.

The chain recombines TRBV11-2 with TRBJ2-7, with TRBD1 as a possible D gene (5 bases). V lost 4 bases, J lost 3 bases, and 16 bases lay in between. Germline-derived CDR1 and CDR2 are SGHAT and FQNNGV. This CDR3 has 15 amino acids. The chain's CDR3 is CASSSIRGRDYEQYF. Written as DNA, the CDR3 is TGTGCCAGCAGCTCAATAAGAGGCAGGGACTACGAGCAGTACTTC.

The genes are TRBV4-1 and TRBJ1-1; no clear D gene. The CDR3 length is 15 residues. Per the germline V gene, CDR1 is MGHRA and CDR2 is YSYEKL. V lost 0 bases and J lost 1, with 9 bases in between. The CDR3 spells CASSQEVGKNTEAFF. The CDR3 coding sequence is TGCGCCAGCAGCCAAGAGGTAGGGAAGAACACTGAAGCTTTCTTT.

The chain carries TRBV5-1 and TRBJ2-7; D is unresolved. The CDR3 totals 13 residues. The germline V gene encodes CDR1 SGHRS and CDR2 YFSETQ. The germline V and J ends were trimmed by 4 bases and 6 bases, with 14 bases remaining between them. CDR3 DNA: TGCGCCAGCAGCCCACAGTCGTCCCTCGAGCAGTACTTC. Its translation is CASSPQSSLEQYF. The full variable domain, rest sourced from reference TRBV5-1 and TRBJ2-7, is KAGVTQTPRYLIKTRGQQVTLSCSPISGHRSVSWYQQTPGQGLQFLFEYFSETQRNKGNFPGRFSGRQFSNSRSEMNVSTLELGDSALYLCASSPQSSLEQYFGPGTRLTVT.

The gene calls are TRBV18 and TRBJ2-7; D is uncertain. V lost 3 bases and J lost 6, with 27 bases in between. The CDR3 runs to 18 residues. The germline CDR1 and CDR2 sequences are KGHSH and LQKENI. The CDR3 bases are TGTGCCAGCTCACCTAGGAACAGCCCCGGGTCGGCGGTCCCCGAGCAGTACTTC. Amino acids: CASSPRNSPGSAVPEQYF.

The gene calls are TRBV5-5 and TRBJ2-1; D possibly uses TRBD1 or TRBD2 (5 bases each). Germline V CDR1 and CDR2: SGHKS, YYEKEE (reference sequence). The CDR3 loop spans 14 amino acids. Between the trimmed V and J ends, which lost 2 bases and 4 bases, there was a span of 10 bases. The CDR3 is CASSFGTDYNEQFF. CDR3 DNA: TGTGCCAGCAGCTTTGGGACGGATTACAATGAGCAGTTCTTC.

This clone was counted between two and nine times. The chain combines TRBV4-1 with TRBJ1-3; D not certain. Germline V gives CDR1 MGHRA, CDR2 YSYEKL. This CDR3 has 11 amino acids. Trimming took 1 base from V and 5 from J, leaving 0 bases between them. This CDR3 is CASSQGNTIYF. The CDR3 DNA reads as TGCGCCAGCAGCCAAGGAAACACCATATATTTT.

This chain uses TRBV28 with TRBJ2-6; no definite D call. The CDR3 totals 15 residues. V was trimmed by 3 bases and J by 0 bases, leaving 6 bases between them. Germline V lookup: CDR1 MDHEN, CDR2 SYDVKM. The CDR3: CASSLEFSGANVLTF. The CDR3 region has the DNA TGTGCCAGCAGTTTGGAATTCTCTGGGGCCAACGTCCTGACTTTC.

This sequence joins TRBV6-5 and TRBJ2-7; 8 positions match TRBD2. Germline-derived CDR1 and CDR2 are MNHEY and SVGAGI. There are 13 residues in the CDR3. V dropped 7 bases and J dropped 5; count of bases not matched to a gene: 7. The CDR3 DNA reads as TGTGCCAGCAAAGCGGGACTAGGGAACGAGCAGTACTTC. Translated: CASKAGLGNEQYF.

The chain is built from TRBV18 and TRBJ2-5, with a possible D match to TRBD1 (6 bases). The CDR3 is made up of 14 amino acids. The germline V gene encodes CDR1 KGHSH and CDR2 LQKENI. The V end was cut by 2 bases, the J end by 3 bases, with 10 bases between. The CDR3 DNA is TGTGCCAGCTCACCAAAATCAGGGGAAGAGACCCAGTACTTC. Translated: CASSPKSGEETQYF.

The chain couples TRBV28 to TRBJ2-5; 10 positions agree with TRBD2. The V gene end was trimmed by 3 bases and the J gene end by 2 bases; junction bases not matched to a gene: 9. The CDR3 is made up of 17 amino acids. Germline CDR1 is MDHEN and CDR2 is SYDVKM. The CDR3 here is CASSFGTSGIGQETQYF. CDR3 bases: TGTGCCAGCAGTTTTGGTACTAGCGGGATAGGTCAAGAGACCCAGTACTTC.

The chain joins TRBV13 to TRBJ2-5; 7 positions match TRBD2. The CDR3 totals 17 residues. V dropped 0 bases and J dropped 2; count of bases not matched to a gene: 9. Germline CDR1 and CDR2: PRHDT and FYEKMQ (reference sequence). The CDR3 DNA reads as TGTGCCAGCAGCTTAGGCATGGGGCCGCGGGAGCAAGAGACCCAGTACTTC. It specifies CASSLGMGPREQETQYF.